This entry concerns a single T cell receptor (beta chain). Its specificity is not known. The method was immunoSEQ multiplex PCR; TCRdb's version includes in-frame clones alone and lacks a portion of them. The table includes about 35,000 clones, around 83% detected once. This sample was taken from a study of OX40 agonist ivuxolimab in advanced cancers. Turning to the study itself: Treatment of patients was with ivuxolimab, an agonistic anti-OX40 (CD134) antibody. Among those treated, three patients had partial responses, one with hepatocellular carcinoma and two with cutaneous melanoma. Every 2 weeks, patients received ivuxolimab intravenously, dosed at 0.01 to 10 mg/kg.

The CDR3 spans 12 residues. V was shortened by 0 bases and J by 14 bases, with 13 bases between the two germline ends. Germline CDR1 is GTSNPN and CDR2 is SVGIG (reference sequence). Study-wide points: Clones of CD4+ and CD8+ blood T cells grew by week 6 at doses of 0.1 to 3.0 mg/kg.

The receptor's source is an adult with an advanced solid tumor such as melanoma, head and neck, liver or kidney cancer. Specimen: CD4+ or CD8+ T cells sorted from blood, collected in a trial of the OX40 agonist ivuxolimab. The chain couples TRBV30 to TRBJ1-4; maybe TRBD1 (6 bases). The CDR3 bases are TGTGCCTGGAGTGTACTGGGACAAAGCCTGTTTTTT. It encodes CAWSVLGQSLFF. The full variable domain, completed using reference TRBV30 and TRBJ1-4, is SQTIHQWPATLVQPVGSPLSLECTVEGTSNPNLYWYRQAAGRGLQLLFYSVGIGQISSEVPQNLSASRPQDRQFILSSKKLLLSDSGFYLCAWSVLGQSLFFGSGTQLSVL.